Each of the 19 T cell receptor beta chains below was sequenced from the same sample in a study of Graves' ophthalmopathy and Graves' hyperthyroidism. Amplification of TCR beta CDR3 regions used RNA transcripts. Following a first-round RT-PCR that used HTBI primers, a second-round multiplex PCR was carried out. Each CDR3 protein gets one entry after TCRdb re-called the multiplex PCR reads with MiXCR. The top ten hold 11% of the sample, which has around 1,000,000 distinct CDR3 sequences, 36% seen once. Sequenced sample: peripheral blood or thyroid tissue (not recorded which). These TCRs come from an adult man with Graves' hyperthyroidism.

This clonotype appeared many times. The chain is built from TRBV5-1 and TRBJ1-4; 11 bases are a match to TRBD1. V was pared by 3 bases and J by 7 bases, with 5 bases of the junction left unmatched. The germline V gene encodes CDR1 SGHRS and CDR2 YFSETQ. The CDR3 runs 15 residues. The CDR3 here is CASSYSGTGGEKLFF. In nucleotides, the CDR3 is TGCGCCAGCAGCTATTCCGGGACAGGGGGTGAAAAACTGTTTTTT.

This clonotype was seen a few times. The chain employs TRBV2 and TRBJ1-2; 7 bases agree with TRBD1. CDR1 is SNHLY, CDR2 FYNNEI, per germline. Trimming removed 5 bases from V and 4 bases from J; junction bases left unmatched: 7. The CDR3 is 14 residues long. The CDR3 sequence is CASSTGAVGYGYTF. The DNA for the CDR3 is TGTGCCAGCAGTACAGGGGCGGTCGGCTATGGCTACACCTTC. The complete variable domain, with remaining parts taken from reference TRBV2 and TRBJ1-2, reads EPEVTQTPSHQVTQMGQEVILRCVPISNHLYFYWYRQILGQKVEFLVSFYNNEISEKSEIFDDQFSVERPDGSNFTLKIRSTKLEDSAMYFCASSTGAVGYGYTFGSGTRLTVV.

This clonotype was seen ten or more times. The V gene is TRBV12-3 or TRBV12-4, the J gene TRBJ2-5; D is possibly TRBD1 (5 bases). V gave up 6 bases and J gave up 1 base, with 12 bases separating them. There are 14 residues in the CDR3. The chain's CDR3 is CASRQQDTQETQYF. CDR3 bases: TGTGCCAGCAGACAACAGGATACCCAAGAGACCCAGTACTTC.

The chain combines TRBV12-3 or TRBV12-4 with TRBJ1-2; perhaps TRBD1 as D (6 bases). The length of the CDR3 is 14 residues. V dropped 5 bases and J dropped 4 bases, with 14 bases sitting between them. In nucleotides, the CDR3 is TGTGCCAGCAGTCGGCCGGGGGGGGCCTATGGCTACACCTTC. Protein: CASSRPGGAYGYTF.

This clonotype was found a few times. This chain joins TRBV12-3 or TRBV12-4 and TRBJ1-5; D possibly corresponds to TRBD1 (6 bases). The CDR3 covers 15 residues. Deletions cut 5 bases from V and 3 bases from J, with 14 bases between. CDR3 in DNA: TGTGCCAGCAGTGTAAATACAGGGTCCAATCAGCCCCAGCATTTT. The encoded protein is CASSVNTGSNQPQHF.

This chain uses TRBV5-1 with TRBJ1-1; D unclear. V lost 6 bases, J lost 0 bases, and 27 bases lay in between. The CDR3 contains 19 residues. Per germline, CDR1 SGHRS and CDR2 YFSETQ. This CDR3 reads CASTPGFPIPASMNTEAFF. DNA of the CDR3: TGCGCCAGCACCCCGGGATTTCCTATACCTGCTTCTATGAACACTGAAGCTTTCTTT.

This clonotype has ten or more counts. CDR3 in DNA: TGTGCCAGTAGTATCGGGCCGCGGGCTGAAGCTTTCTTT. Its translation: CASSIGPRAEAFF. The chain recombines TRBV19 with TRBJ1-1; D gene ambiguous. The CDR3 is made up of 13 amino acids. Trimming pared 3 bases from V and 6 bases from J, leaving 11 bases between. The germline CDR1 and CDR2 sequences are LNHDA and SQIVND (reference sequence).

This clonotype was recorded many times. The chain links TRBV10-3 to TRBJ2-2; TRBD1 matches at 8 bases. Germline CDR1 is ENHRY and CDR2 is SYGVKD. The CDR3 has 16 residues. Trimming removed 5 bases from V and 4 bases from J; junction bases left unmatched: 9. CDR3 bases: TGTGCCATCAGTCTGGACAGGGTTTATGGCACCGGGGAGCTGTTTTTT. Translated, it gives CAISLDRVYGTGELFF.

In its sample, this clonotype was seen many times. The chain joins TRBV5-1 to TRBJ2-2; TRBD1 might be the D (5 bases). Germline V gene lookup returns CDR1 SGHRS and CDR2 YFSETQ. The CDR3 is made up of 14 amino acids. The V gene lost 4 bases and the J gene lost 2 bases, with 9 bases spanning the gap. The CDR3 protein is CASSHRSNTGELFF. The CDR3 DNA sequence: TGCGCCAGCAGCCACAGGTCAAACACCGGGGAGCTGTTTTTT.

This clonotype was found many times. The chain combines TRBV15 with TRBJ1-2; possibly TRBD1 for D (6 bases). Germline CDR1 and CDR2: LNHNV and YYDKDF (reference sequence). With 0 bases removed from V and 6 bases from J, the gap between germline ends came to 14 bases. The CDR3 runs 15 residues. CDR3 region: CATSRDPVAGDGYTF. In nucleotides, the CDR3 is TGTGCCACCAGCAGAGATCCGGTGGCAGGGGATGGCTACACCTTC.

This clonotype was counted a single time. The CDR3 sequence: CSARVGVNEKLFF. As DNA, the CDR3 is TGCAGTGCTAGAGTGGGGGTAAATGAAAAACTGTTTTTT. This chain links TRBV20-1 with TRBJ1-4; D is perhaps TRBD1 (5 bases). Germline V lookup: CDR1 DFQATT, CDR2 SNEGSKA (reference sequence). This CDR3 contains 13 residues. Trimming took 1 base from V and 5 from J, leaving 8 bases between them.

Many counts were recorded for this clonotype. The CDR3 protein is CASNKGTFQPQHF. The CDR3 coding sequence is TGTGCCAGTAACAAGGGCACCTTTCAGCCCCAGCATTTT. This chain links TRBV19 with TRBJ1-5; D is unresolved. The CDR3 is 13 amino acids. The germline V gene has CDR1 LNHDA and CDR2 SQIVND (reference sequence). Trimming took off 7 bases at V and 6 bases at J, with 13 bases between the two ends.

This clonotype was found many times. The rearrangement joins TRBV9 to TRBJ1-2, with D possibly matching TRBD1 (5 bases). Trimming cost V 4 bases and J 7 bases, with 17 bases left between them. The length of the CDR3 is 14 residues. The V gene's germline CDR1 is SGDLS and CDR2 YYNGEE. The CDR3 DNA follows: TGTGCCAGCAGCTCACCTGTTGGGGGTGCTGGCTACACCTTC. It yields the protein CASSSPVGGAGYTF. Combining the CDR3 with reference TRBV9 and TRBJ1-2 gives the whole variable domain DSGVTQTPKHLITATGQRVTLRCSPRSGDLSVYWYQQSLDQGLQFLIQYYNGEERAKGNILERFSAQQFPDLHSELNLSSLELGDSALYFCASSSPVGGAGYTFGSGTRLTVV.

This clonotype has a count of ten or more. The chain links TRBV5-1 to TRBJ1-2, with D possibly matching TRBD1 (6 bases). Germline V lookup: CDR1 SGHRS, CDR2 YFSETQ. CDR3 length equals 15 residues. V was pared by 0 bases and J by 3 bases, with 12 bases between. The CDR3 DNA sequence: TGCGCCAGCAGCTTGGAAGGACAGCCCCACTATGGCTACACCTTC. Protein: CASSLEGQPHYGYTF.

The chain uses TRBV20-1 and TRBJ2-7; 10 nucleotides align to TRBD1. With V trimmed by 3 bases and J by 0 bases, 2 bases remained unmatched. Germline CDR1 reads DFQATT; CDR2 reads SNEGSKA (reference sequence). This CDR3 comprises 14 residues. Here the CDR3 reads CSARGQGHSYEQYF. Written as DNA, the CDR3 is TGCAGTGCTAGGGGACAGGGGCACTCCTACGAGCAGTACTTC.

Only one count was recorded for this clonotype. The CDR3 bases are TGTGCCAGCAGCGGGGACAGGGGGCTGTCTGAAAAACTGTTTTTT. Its protein product is CASSGDRGLSEKLFF. V usage is TRBV7-2 and J usage is TRBJ1-4, with TRBD1 matching over 12 bases. V lost 5 bases to trimming and J lost 7 bases; unmatched junction nucleotides: 5. The CDR3 runs to 15 residues. Germline values: CDR1 SGHTA, CDR2 FQGNSA.

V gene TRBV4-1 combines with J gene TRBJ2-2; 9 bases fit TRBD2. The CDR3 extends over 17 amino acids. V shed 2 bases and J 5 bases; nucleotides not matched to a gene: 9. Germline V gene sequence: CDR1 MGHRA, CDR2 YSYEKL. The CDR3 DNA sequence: TGCGCCAGCAGCCAATCTATAGCGGGAGTGGGTACCGGGGAGCTGTTTTTT. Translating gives CASSQSIAGVGTGELFF.

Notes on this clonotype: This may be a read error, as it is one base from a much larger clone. The CDR3 DNA reads TGTGCCAGCAGCTTATGGACAGGGATGAACACTGAAGCTTTCTTT. As protein: CASSLWTGMNTEAFF. The chain links TRBV7-9 to TRBJ1-1; the match to TRBD1 covers 8 bases. The CDR3 is 15 residues long. Per germline, CDR1 SEHNR and CDR2 FQNEAQ (reference sequence). J gave up 0 bases and V 2 bases, and 2 bases lay outside the gene matches.

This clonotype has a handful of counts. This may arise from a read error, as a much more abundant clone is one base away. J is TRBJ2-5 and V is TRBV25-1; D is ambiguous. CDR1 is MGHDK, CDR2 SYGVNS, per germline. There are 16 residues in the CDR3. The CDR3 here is CAGSEYLFGQRGTQYF. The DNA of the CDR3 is TGTGCCGGCAGTGAATATTTATTCGGCCAACGAGGGACCCAGTACTTC.